A selection of T cell receptor beta chains follows, all from one sample in a study of blood T cell repertoires in COVID-19. The table came from immunoSEQ multiplex PCR; TCRdb's copy has only in-frame clones and leaves some out. Among roughly 250,000 clones listed, roughly 88% were seen once. What was sequenced was peripheral blood. These receptors all stem from a woman aged 40 to 49 who had recovered from COVID-19. Both conserved end residues are part of each CDR3. The D gene is left open where the match is weak. Size is omitted from some rows. Given values are once, few, many or a class for expanded clones.

size	D	V	length	J	CDR3	DNA
NA	TRBD1	TRBV30	14	TRBJ2-7	CAWRVDRVTSEQYF	TGTGCCTGGAGGGTAGACAGGGTAACCTCCGAGCAGTACTTC
NA	TRBD1	TRBV10-3	15	TRBJ1-5	CAISESSDRGQPQHF	TGTGCCATCAGTGAGTCTTCCGACAGGGGTCAGCCCCAGCATTTT
NA	NA	TRBV7-9	12	TRBJ2-7	CASSTPLYEQYF	TGTGCCAGCAGTACCCCACTCTACGAGCAGTACTTC
NA	NA	TRBV5-1	14	TRBJ1-3	CASSLGPGGNTIYF	TGCGCCAGCAGCTTGGGTCCGGGGGGAAACACCATATATTTT
NA	TRBD1	TRBV11-2	15	TRBJ2-7	CASSPGTGTPYEQYF	TGTGCCAGCAGCCCAGGGACAGGGACTCCCTACGAGCAGTACTTC
NA	TRBD2	TRBV27	17	TRBJ2-3	CASSLSAGGSHTDTQYF	TGTGCCAGCAGTTTATCGGCGGGGGGTAGCCACACAGATACGCAGTATTTT
NA	NA	TRBV6-5	15	TRBJ1-3	CASSYDRSAGNTIYF	TGTGCCAGCAGTTACGACAGGTCAGCTGGAAACACCATATATTTT
NA	TRBD1	TRBV7-9	15	TRBJ2-5	CASSLVGTAQETQYF	TGTGCCAGCAGCTTAGTCGGGACAGCTCAAGAGACCCAGTACTTC
NA	TRBD2	TRBV2	15	TRBJ2-3	CASSDGTSREDTQYF	TGTGCCAGCAGTGACGGGACTAGCAGAGAGGATACGCAGTATTTT
NA	TRBD1	TRBV5-4	12	TRBJ2-7	CAPTGGPYEQYF	TGTGCCCCCACAGGGGGACCCTACGAGCAGTACTTC
NA	TRBD1	TRBV6-2/TRBV6-3	16	TRBJ2-1	CASSYGYGTGGNEQFF	TGTGCCAGCAGTTACGGGTACGGGACAGGGGGCAATGAGCAGTTCTTC
NA	TRBD1	TRBV4-3	14	TRBJ2-7	CASSRQGVSYEQYF	TGCGCCAGCAGCCGACAGGGGGTTTCCTACGAGCAGTACTTC
NA	NA	TRBV11-3	15	TRBJ1-1	CASSLEIGRVTEAFF	TGTGCCAGCAGCTTAGAAATTGGCAGGGTCACTGAAGCTTTCTTT
NA	NA	TRBV6-5	15	TRBJ2-1	CASSYSNGQFNEQFF	TGTGCCAGCAGTTACTCGAACGGACAGTTCAATGAGCAGTTCTTC
NA	TRBD2	TRBV28	17	TRBJ2-5	CASSSELVAGLQETQYF	TGTGCCAGCAGTTCCGAGCTAGTAGCGGGCCTGCAAGAGACCCAGTACTTC
NA	TRBD2	TRBV18	18	TRBJ2-1	CASSPQVNSGGSYNEQFF	TGTGCCAGCTCACCACAAGTAAACAGCGGGGGTTCCTACAATGAGCAGTTCTTC
NA	NA	TRBV2	15	TRBJ1-6	CASNRETSYNSPLHF	TGTGCCAGCAACCGAGAAACCTCCTATAATTCACCCCTCCACTTT
NA	NA	TRBV12-3/TRBV12-4	13	TRBJ1-6	CASSPSAQPPLHF	TGTGCCAGCAGTCCCAGCGCCCAGCCACCCCTCCACTTT
NA	TRBD1	TRBV19	14	TRBJ2-3	CASSSGQLTDTQYF	TGTGCCAGTAGTTCGGGACAGCTCACAGATACGCAGTATTTT
once	NA	TRBV19	15	TRBJ1-2	CASSVPGHRNYGYTF	TGTGCCAGTAGTGTGCCGGGACACCGAAACTATGGCTACACCTTC
NA	NA	TRBV6-2/TRBV6-3	14	TRBJ1-5	CASSYSAGNQPQHF	TGTGCCAGCAGTTACTCCGCGGGCAATCAGCCCCAGCATTTT
NA	TRBD1	TRBV30	11	TRBJ2-7	CAWNRGYEQYF	TGTGCCTGGAACAGGGGCTACGAGCAGTACTTC
NA	NA	TRBV7-2	14	TRBJ2-5	CASSPRARAETQYF	TGTGCCAGCAGCCCTAGGGCCAGGGCAGAGACCCAGTACTTC
once	NA	TRBV9	16	TRBJ2-3	CASSVAGQTSTDTQYF	TGTGCCAGCAGCGTAGCGGGACAAACTAGCACAGATACGCAGTATTTT
NA	NA	TRBV6-5	14	TRBJ1-1	CASSFRGMDTEAFF	TGTGCCAGCAGCTTCAGGGGAATGGACACTGAAGCTTTCTTT
once	NA	TRBV20-1	11	TRBJ2-3	CSANRGDTQYF	TGCAGTGCTAATCGGGGAGATACGCAGTATTTT
once	NA	TRBV11-2	16	TRBJ2-5	CASSLDGGTAQETQYF	TGTGCCAGCAGCTTAGATGGGGGGACAGCCCAAGAGACCCAGTACTTC
NA	TRBD1	TRBV9	16	TRBJ1-6	CASSPPGQGRDSPLHF	TGTGCCAGCAGCCCGCCAGGACAGGGGCGCGATTCACCCCTCCACTTT
NA	NA	TRBV11-3	14	TRBJ2-7	CASSSIGGSYEQYF	TGTGCCAGCAGCTCCATAGGGGGCTCCTACGAGCAGTACTTC
NA	TRBD1	TRBV6-5	16	TRBJ1-6	CASSSTGGANNSPLHF	TGTGCCAGCAGTTCTACAGGGGGCGCAAACAATTCACCCCTCCACTTT
NA	TRBD1	TRBV6-5	15	TRBJ2-1	CASIRQGVAGDEQFF	TGTGCCAGCATTCGACAGGGGGTGGCGGGAGATGAGCAGTTCTTC
NA	NA	TRBV19	12	TRBJ1-2	CASETANYGYTF	TGTGCCAGTGAAACAGCTAACTATGGCTACACCTTC
once	TRBD1	TRBV6-5	13	TRBJ1-4	CASSYSKGQQLFF	TGTGCCAGCAGTTACTCGAAGGGACAGCAACTGTTTTTT
NA	TRBD1	TRBV19	16	TRBJ2-3	CASSMGQGATKDTQYF	TGTGCCAGTAGTATGGGACAGGGGGCGACTAAAGATACGCAGTATTTT
NA	NA	TRBV7-6	15	TRBJ2-2	CASSTQGRGTGELFF	TGTGCCAGCAGCACGCAAGGTCGGGGAACCGGGGAGCTGTTTTTT
NA	TRBD2	TRBV4-2	18	TRBJ2-1	CASSQAARGGPRYNEQFF	TGTGCCAGCAGCCAAGCCGCTCGGGGGGGGCCTAGGTACAATGAGCAGTTCTTC
NA	TRBD2	TRBV5-1	15	TRBJ2-7	CASSLPGGGSYEQYF	TGCGCCAGCAGCCTGCCCGGGGGAGGGTCCTACGAGCAGTACTTC
NA	NA	TRBV19	13	TRBJ2-5	CASRQRGSETQYF	TGTGCCAGTAGACAAAGGGGGTCGGAGACCCAGTACTTC
NA	NA	TRBV5-1	15	TRBJ2-7	CASSLAGGLGYEQYF	TGCGCCAGCAGCTTGGCCGGGGGACTGGGCTACGAGCAGTACTTC
NA	NA	TRBV9	14	TRBJ2-6	CASSPVSGANVLTF	TGTGCCAGCAGCCCCGTCTCTGGGGCCAACGTCCTGACTTTC